The present T cell receptor beta chain was sequenced within a study of blood T cells in healthy people across ages. Study conclusions and caveats: Significant beta diversity loss was already apparent by age roughly 43, declining roughly linearly. Estimates based on one million T cells were treated as lower bounds.

Donors ranged from roughly 6 to 90 years old and were healthy Caucasians in Russia. Samples each had at least 5.5 micrograms of total RNA extracted. Comment on this clonotype: The antigen is not known.

The CDR3 runs to 14 residues. CDR1 and CDR2 (germline): SGHRS, YFSETQ. PCR was performed a second time for roughly 7 to 11 cycles using a sample-barcoded 5' primer and a J-beta primer mix. TCRdb passed the 5' RACE reads through MiXCR, listing each CDR3 protein once. This repertoire shows over 950,000 distinct CDR3 sequences, roughly 50% found once; its top ten account for about a fifth. The chain is built from TRBV5-1 and TRBJ2-5, with D perhaps assigned TRBD1 or TRBD2 (5 bases each). The DNA end favors TRBJ2-7, so the J call may be wrong. The sequence came from a woman aged 55-69 years in good health. The sequencing sample was made of blood. The CDR3 nucleotides read TGCGCCAGCTCACCAAGGGTGGGGGTATACGAGCAGTACTTC. Residues: CASSPRVGVYEQYF.